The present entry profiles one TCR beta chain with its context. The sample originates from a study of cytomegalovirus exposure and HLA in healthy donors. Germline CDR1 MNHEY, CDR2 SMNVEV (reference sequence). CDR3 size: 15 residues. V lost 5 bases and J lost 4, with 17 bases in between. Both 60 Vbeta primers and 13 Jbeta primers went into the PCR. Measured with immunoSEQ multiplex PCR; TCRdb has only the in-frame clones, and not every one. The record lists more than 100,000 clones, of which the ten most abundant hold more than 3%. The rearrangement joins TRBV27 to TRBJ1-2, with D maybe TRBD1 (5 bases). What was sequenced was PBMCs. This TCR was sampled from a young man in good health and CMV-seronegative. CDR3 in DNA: TGTGCCAGCAGTGCCGCCCAGGGCGAGGTCTATGGCTACACCTTC. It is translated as CASSAAQGEVYGYTF.